The clone carrying this T cell receptor (beta chain) was counted ten times or more. This entry belongs to a study of CD8+CD57+ T cells in acquired aplastic anemia. On the study more broadly: Healthy-donor CD4+ cells averaged approximately 11 million reads.

According to the study, genomic DNA was the template for TCR beta VDJ and CDR3 profiling. MiXCR, run by TCRdb on the reads, gives a single entry per CDR3 protein. This sample has some 150,000 distinct CDR3 sequences, with more than 35% found just once. The trim removed 4 bases at V and 3 bases at J, leaving 4 bases unmatched. The CDR3 contains 15 residues. From germline, CDR1 is SGHRS and CDR2 YFSETQ. The rearrangement joins TRBV5-1 to TRBJ2-1, with 10 bases matching TRBD1. The TCR originated in a human donor in good health, serving as a control. The sample consisted of sorted CD4+, CD8+, or CD8+CD57+ T cells (not recorded which) from PBMCs. In DNA form, the CDR3 reads TGCGCCAGCAGCCTCCGGGACAGGGGCTACAATGAGCAGTTCTTC. Its protein product is CASSLRDRGYNEQFF.